This is a list of T cell receptor beta chains from one sample in a study of blood T cell repertoires in COVID-19. Here immunoSEQ multiplex PCR was the method, and the copy in TCRdb shows in-frame clones only, minus some. The sample records 20,000 to 25,000 clones, about 90% being singletons. Material: peripheral blood. Receptor source: a woman in her 70s with active COVID-19. Each CDR3 is given with its conserved first and last residue. A D gene is named only where the DNA matches it firmly. For some rows the clone size is stated as once, few or many, or as a class when expanded; others skip it.

d_gene: TRBD2
j_gene: TRBJ2-1
v_gene: TRBV5-5
abundance: .
CDR3nt: TGTGCCAGCAGCGCGGGACTAGCGGGATACAATGAGCAGTTCTTC
CDR3aa: CASSAGLAGYNEQFF

d_gene: .
j_gene: TRBJ2-2
v_gene: TRBV27
abundance: medium-sized
CDR3nt: TGTGCCAGCAGTTCGGTCCCTCTTCCTAACACCGGGGAGCTGTTTTTT
CDR3aa: CASSSVPLPNTGELFF

d_gene: .
j_gene: TRBJ2-2
v_gene: TRBV11-3
abundance: .
CDR3nt: TGTGCCAGCAGCTTAGGAGGCGGCGGGGAGCTGTTTTTT
CDR3aa: CASSLGGGGELFF

d_gene: .
j_gene: TRBJ1-4
v_gene: TRBV25-1
abundance: .
CDR3nt: TGTGCCAGCAGTGAATATCTGACAATTGGTGAAAAACTGTTTTTT
CDR3aa: CASSEYLTIGEKLFF

d_gene: TRBD1
j_gene: TRBJ1-6
v_gene: TRBV24-1
abundance: .
CDR3nt: TGTGCCACCAGGGGACAGGAATTTTCACCCCTCCACTTT
CDR3aa: CATRGQEFSPLHF

d_gene: .
j_gene: TRBJ2-2
v_gene: TRBV19
abundance: .
CDR3nt: TGTGCCAGTAGCATAAGGGGACCAGGGGCCGGCGGGGAGCTGTTTTTT
CDR3aa: CASSIRGPGAGGELFF

d_gene: .
j_gene: TRBJ2-6
v_gene: TRBV6-2/TRBV6-3
abundance: .
CDR3nt: TGTGCCAGCAGTTACGTGTCAGGGGAGGGGTCTGGGGCCAACGTCCTGACTTTC
CDR3aa: CASSYVSGEGSGANVLTF

d_gene: .
j_gene: TRBJ1-1
v_gene: TRBV30
abundance: .
CDR3nt: TGTGCCTGGAGTGTACTGAATTCGGGGAACACTGAAGCTTTCTTT
CDR3aa: CAWSVLNSGNTEAFF

d_gene: .
j_gene: TRBJ2-2
v_gene: TRBV7-9
abundance: .
CDR3nt: TGTGCCAGCAGCTTACGGGGGTACACCGGGGAGCTGTTTTTT
CDR3aa: CASSLRGYTGELFF

d_gene: TRBD1
j_gene: TRBJ2-5
v_gene: TRBV25-1
abundance: .
CDR3nt: TGTGCCACAGAGGGACAGGGGTGGAGGACCCAGTACTTC
CDR3aa: CATEGQGWRTQYF

d_gene: .
j_gene: TRBJ2-1
v_gene: TRBV19
abundance: few
CDR3nt: TGTGCCAGTAGTATAGGGGGCGCAAGCAATGAGCAGTTCTTC
CDR3aa: CASSIGGASNEQFF

d_gene: TRBD2
j_gene: TRBJ2-2
v_gene: TRBV28
abundance: once
CDR3nt: TGTGGCTGTCAGGGAGGGCAAGGCACCGGGGAGCTGTTTTTT
CDR3aa: CGCQGGQGTGELFF

d_gene: .
j_gene: TRBJ1-1
v_gene: TRBV5-1
abundance: .
CDR3nt: TGCGCCAGCAGCCAGGGGTCTAGTGTGAACACTGAAGCTTTCTTT
CDR3aa: CASSQGSSVNTEAFF

d_gene: TRBD1
j_gene: TRBJ1-5
v_gene: TRBV4-1
abundance: .
CDR3nt: TGCGCCAGCAGCCAGAGGGGACCCGGGACAGGGGGCAACAATCAGCCCCAGCATTTT
CDR3aa: CASSQRGPGTGGNNQPQHF

d_gene: TRBD1
j_gene: TRBJ2-7
v_gene: TRBV19
abundance: .
CDR3nt: TGTGCCACCCTAGCCGGGACAGGACCCTCCTACGAGCAGTACTTC
CDR3aa: CATLAGTGPSYEQYF

d_gene: .
j_gene: TRBJ1-2
v_gene: TRBV5-6
abundance: .
CDR3nt: TGTGCCAGCACCAAAAGCTTGTATATAGATATCTATGGCTACACCTTC
CDR3aa: CASTKSLYIDIYGYTF

d_gene: .
j_gene: TRBJ2-1
v_gene: TRBV5-4
abundance: once
CDR3nt: TGTGCCAGCAGCTTGCGGGAGCACTACAATGAGCAGTTCTTC
CDR3aa: CASSLREHYNEQFF

d_gene: TRBD2
j_gene: TRBJ2-1
v_gene: TRBV7-9
abundance: .
CDR3nt: TGTGCCAGCAGCTTAGCGACAAGACTAGCGGGAGAGGGGTTCGATGAGCAGTTCTTC
CDR3aa: CASSLATRLAGEGFDEQFF

d_gene: TRBD1
j_gene: TRBJ2-2
v_gene: TRBV5-4
abundance: .
CDR3nt: TGTGCCAGCAGCTCGGGGACAGGAGGGTCCGGGGAGCTGTTTTTT
CDR3aa: CASSSGTGGSGELFF

d_gene: .
j_gene: TRBJ2-7
v_gene: TRBV7-8
abundance: once
CDR3nt: TGTGCCAGCAGCCAGGTGGGGGGAATAACCTACGAGCAGTACTTC
CDR3aa: CASSQVGGITYEQYF

d_gene: TRBD2
j_gene: TRBJ2-7
v_gene: TRBV6-5
abundance: once
CDR3nt: TGTGCCAGCAGTTACACTAGCGGCTCCTACGAGCAGTACTTC
CDR3aa: CASSYTSGSYEQYF

d_gene: .
j_gene: TRBJ1-2
v_gene: TRBV7-3
abundance: .
CDR3nt: TGTGCCAGCAGCCTCGGGCAGGGCCGATATGGCTACACCTTC
CDR3aa: CASSLGQGRYGYTF

d_gene: TRBD1
j_gene: TRBJ2-7
v_gene: TRBV5-1
abundance: few
CDR3nt: TGCGCCAGCAGGCACGCCCCCCGACAGGGCCACGAGCAGTACTTC
CDR3aa: CASRHAPRQGHEQYF

d_gene: TRBD2
j_gene: TRBJ2-7
v_gene: TRBV2
abundance: few
CDR3nt: TGTGCCAGCAGCCGACTAGCGGGAGTTCACGAGCAGTACTTC
CDR3aa: CASSRLAGVHEQYF

d_gene: TRBD1
j_gene: TRBJ2-5
v_gene: TRBV19
abundance: .
CDR3nt: TGTGCCAGTAGTAGGCGGACAGGGACTGGAGAGACCCAGTACTTC
CDR3aa: CASSRRTGTGETQYF

d_gene: .
j_gene: TRBJ2-5
v_gene: TRBV7-9
abundance: .
CDR3nt: TGTGCCAGCAGCTTACTCGCATACAGAAACCAAGAGACCCAGTACTTC
CDR3aa: CASSLLAYRNQETQYF

d_gene: TRBD2
j_gene: TRBJ2-7
v_gene: TRBV5-4
abundance: .
CDR3nt: TGTGCCAGCAGCTTGGCCGGCGGGAGGGCCATGTACGAGCAGTACTTC
CDR3aa: CASSLAGGRAMYEQYF

d_gene: .
j_gene: TRBJ1-6
v_gene: TRBV6-2/TRBV6-3
abundance: few
CDR3nt: TGTGCCAGCAGTTACTCGAGGACAAGGTCACCCCTCCACTTT
CDR3aa: CASSYSRTRSPLHF

d_gene: TRBD2
j_gene: TRBJ2-2
v_gene: TRBV9
abundance: .
CDR3nt: TGTGCCAGCAGCACTAGCGGGAGGGGATCCGGGGAGCTGTTTTTT
CDR3aa: CASSTSGRGSGELFF

d_gene: .
j_gene: TRBJ2-1
v_gene: TRBV4-1
abundance: .
CDR3nt: TGCGCCAGCAGCCAGCAGGGGTCTGTCAATGAGCAGTTCTTC
CDR3aa: CASSQQGSVNEQFF

d_gene: TRBD2
j_gene: TRBJ2-1
v_gene: TRBV5-1
abundance: .
CDR3nt: TGCGCCAGCAGCTTGGGCGGGAGGGCCGTCGTTAATGAGCAGTTCTTC
CDR3aa: CASSLGGRAVVNEQFF

d_gene: TRBD2
j_gene: TRBJ2-1
v_gene: TRBV27
abundance: .
CDR3nt: TGTGCCAGCAGTCAAAGCGGGAGGGCCTACAATGAGCAGTTCTTC
CDR3aa: CASSQSGRAYNEQFF

d_gene: TRBD1
j_gene: TRBJ1-2
v_gene: TRBV28
abundance: once
CDR3nt: TGTGCCAGCAGTTTCTATCGGGACAGGGGCGTCTATGGCTACACCTTC
CDR3aa: CASSFYRDRGVYGYTF

d_gene: .
j_gene: TRBJ1-1
v_gene: TRBV28
abundance: once
CDR3nt: TGTGCCAGCAGTTTAGCGGTAACTGTGACTGAAGCTTTCTTT
CDR3aa: CASSLAVTVTEAFF

d_gene: .
j_gene: TRBJ1-5
v_gene: TRBV19
abundance: .
CDR3nt: TGTGCCAGCAAGTGGGGCAGGGGATTTGGTCAGCCCCAGCATTTT
CDR3aa: CASKWGRGFGQPQHF

d_gene: TRBD1
j_gene: TRBJ2-5
v_gene: TRBV4-3
abundance: .
CDR3nt: TGCGCCAGCAGCCAAGATAGGACAGGGAGGGAGACCCAGTACTTC
CDR3aa: CASSQDRTGRETQYF

d_gene: .
j_gene: TRBJ1-3
v_gene: TRBV19
abundance: .
CDR3nt: TGTGCCAGTAGTCCGAGGACGGGGATTAATTCTGGAAACACCATATATTTT
CDR3aa: CASSPRTGINSGNTIYF

d_gene: .
j_gene: TRBJ1-5
v_gene: TRBV5-4
abundance: once
CDR3nt: TGTGCCAGCAGCTTGTTTGGGGAGCAGCCCCAGCATTTT
CDR3aa: CASSLFGEQPQHF

d_gene: .
j_gene: TRBJ2-7
v_gene: TRBV4-1
abundance: .
CDR3nt: TGCGCCAGCAGCCAAGGTCTGTCGGGAGTAGTCTACGAGCAGTACTTC
CDR3aa: CASSQGLSGVVYEQYF

d_gene: .
j_gene: TRBJ2-2
v_gene: TRBV7-8
abundance: .
CDR3nt: TGTGCCAGTCGAACAGGAAACACCGGGGAGCTGTTTTTT
CDR3aa: CASRTGNTGELFF

d_gene: .
j_gene: TRBJ2-2
v_gene: TRBV11-2
abundance: .
CDR3nt: TGTGCCAGCACCTTGACAGGAATCCTGAACACCGGGGAGCTGTTTTTT
CDR3aa: CASTLTGILNTGELFF

d_gene: .
j_gene: TRBJ2-1
v_gene: TRBV4-1
abundance: .
CDR3nt: TGCGCCAGCAGCCAAGAACAGTCCTCGAATGAGCAGTTCTTC
CDR3aa: CASSQEQSSNEQFF

d_gene: .
j_gene: TRBJ1-6
v_gene: TRBV28
abundance: .
CDR3nt: TGTGCCAGCAGTTTAGCCGTCAGGGGCTCACCCCTCCACTTT
CDR3aa: CASSLAVRGSPLHF

d_gene: TRBD1
j_gene: TRBJ1-5
v_gene: TRBV28
abundance: .
CDR3nt: TGTGCCAGCAGTTTCCGGGGACAGGGAAATCAGCCCCAGCATTTT
CDR3aa: CASSFRGQGNQPQHF

d_gene: TRBD2
j_gene: TRBJ2-2
v_gene: TRBV27
abundance: few
CDR3nt: TGTGCCAGCAGTTTGAGGGGACTAGCCCCCGGGGAGCTGTTTTTT
CDR3aa: CASSLRGLAPGELFF

d_gene: .
j_gene: TRBJ1-4
v_gene: TRBV6-1
abundance: .
CDR3nt: TGTGCCAGCAGTGACAGGGTGGCAACTAATGAAAAACTGTTTTTT
CDR3aa: CASSDRVATNEKLFF

d_gene: TRBD1
j_gene: TRBJ1-2
v_gene: TRBV7-3
abundance: once
CDR3nt: TGTGCCAGCAGCCCTGCAATCAGGACAGGCCGCTACACCTTC
CDR3aa: CASSPAIRTGRYTF

d_gene: TRBD2
j_gene: TRBJ2-7
v_gene: TRBV6-6
abundance: .
CDR3nt: TGTGCCAGCAGTTACTCCGGCGGGGGACCCAACTACGAGCAGTACTTC
CDR3aa: CASSYSGGGPNYEQYF

d_gene: .
j_gene: TRBJ1-4
v_gene: TRBV15
abundance: .
CDR3nt: TGTGCCACCAGCAGAGGGTTCGCGGGGGAGTTCGCTAATGAAAAACTGTTTTTT
CDR3aa: CATSRGFAGEFANEKLFF

d_gene: .
j_gene: TRBJ2-7
v_gene: TRBV30
abundance: .
CDR3nt: TGTGCCTGGAATACCGGGACATCCTACGAGCAGTACTTC
CDR3aa: CAWNTGTSYEQYF